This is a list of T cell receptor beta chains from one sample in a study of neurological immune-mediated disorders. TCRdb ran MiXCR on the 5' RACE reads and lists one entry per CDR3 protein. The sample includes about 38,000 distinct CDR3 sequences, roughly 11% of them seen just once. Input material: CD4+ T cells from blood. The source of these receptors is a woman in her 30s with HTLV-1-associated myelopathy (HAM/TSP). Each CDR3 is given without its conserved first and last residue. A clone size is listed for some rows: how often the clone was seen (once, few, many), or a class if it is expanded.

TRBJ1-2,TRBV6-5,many,ASSWGVAESGYT
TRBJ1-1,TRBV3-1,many,ASSLMTGANTEAF
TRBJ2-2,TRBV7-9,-,ASSPDRSWGGPNTGELF
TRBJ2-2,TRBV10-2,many,ASRQTSGGARGELF
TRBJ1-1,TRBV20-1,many,SARAPEIPGQGKAF
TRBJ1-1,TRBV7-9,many,ASSSNGRLNTEAF
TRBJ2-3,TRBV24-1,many,ATSELGARGDTQY
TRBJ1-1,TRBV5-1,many,ASSLEGFSTEAF
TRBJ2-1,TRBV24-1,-,AIGQGPEEQL
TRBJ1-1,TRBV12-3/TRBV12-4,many,ASSFTSLKGATEAF
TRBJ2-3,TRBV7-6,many,ASSLRMGGPTDTQY
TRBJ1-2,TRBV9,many,ASSVGQGFYGYT
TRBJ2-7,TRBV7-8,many,ASSLAGTGGYEQY
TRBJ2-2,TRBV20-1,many,SAKGERPHGELF
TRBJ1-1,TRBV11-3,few,ASSIPWGGSTEAF
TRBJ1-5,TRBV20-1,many,SVTGQGYEPQH
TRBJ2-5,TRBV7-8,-,ASSLDEGGGKKTQY
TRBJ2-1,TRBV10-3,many,AIGTSLYNEQF
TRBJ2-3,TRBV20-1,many,SARADSTSK
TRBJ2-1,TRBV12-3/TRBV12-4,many,ASSLARGGQF
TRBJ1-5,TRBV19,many,ASSRLQGYQPQH
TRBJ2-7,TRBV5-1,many,ASSSKRDRGSYEQY
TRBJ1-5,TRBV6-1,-,DSSGGGAAGNQTQH
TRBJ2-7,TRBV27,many,ASSSRSSEQY
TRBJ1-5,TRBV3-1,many,ASSPSGDQPQH
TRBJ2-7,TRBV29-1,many,SVEDRGLGRIYEQY
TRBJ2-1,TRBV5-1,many,ASSIHQNNEQF
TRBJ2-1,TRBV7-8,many,ASSSRSPEFLGHRSYNEQF
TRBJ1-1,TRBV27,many,ASSLLSGTEAF
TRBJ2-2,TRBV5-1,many,ASSSGLAGTGELF
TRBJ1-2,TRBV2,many,ASSYLQGSNYGYT
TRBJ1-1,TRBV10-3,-,AISDSGGLNTEAF
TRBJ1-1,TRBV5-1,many,ASSGDRGLI
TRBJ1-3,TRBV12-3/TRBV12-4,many,ASSSGRVGNTIY
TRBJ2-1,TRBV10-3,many,AISESSGGAFHEQF
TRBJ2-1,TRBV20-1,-,SARWGSYNEQF
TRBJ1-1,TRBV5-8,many,ASSLAGPMSTEAF
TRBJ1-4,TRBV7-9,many,ASSPGGTPNEKLF
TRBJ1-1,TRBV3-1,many,ASSPDRAEAF
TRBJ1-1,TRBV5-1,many,ASSSRQGSGNTEAF
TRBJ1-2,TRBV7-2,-,ASSATGGLYGYT
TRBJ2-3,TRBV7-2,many,ASSGPSTDTQY
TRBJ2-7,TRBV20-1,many,SAKAGGNEQY
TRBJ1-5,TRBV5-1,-,ASSLRLGSKPQH
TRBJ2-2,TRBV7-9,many,ASGDAGELF
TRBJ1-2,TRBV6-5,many,ASRKTGGRYGYT
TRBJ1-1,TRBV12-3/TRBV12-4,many,ASSKSPQGGRAEAF
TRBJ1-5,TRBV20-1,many,SAHDRPNQPQH
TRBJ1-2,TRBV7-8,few,ASSSRDRNYGYT
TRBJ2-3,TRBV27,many,ASSLRGTGGDTQY
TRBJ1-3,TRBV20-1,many,SARDRQGYTIY
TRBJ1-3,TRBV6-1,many,ASASRGGNTIY
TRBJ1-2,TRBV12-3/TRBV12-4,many,ASSFVSGPMNGYT
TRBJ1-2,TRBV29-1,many,SVESQGARFYGYT
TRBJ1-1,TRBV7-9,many,ASSLQTGSSEAF
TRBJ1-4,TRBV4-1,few,ASSPPLTTNEKLF
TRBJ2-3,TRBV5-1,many,ASRDGLAGSPTYTQY
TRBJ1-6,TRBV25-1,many,ASSATGAYNSPLH
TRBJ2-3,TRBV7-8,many,ASSSITDTQY
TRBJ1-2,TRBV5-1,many,ASSPGPAGNYGYT